Shown below are 10 T cell receptor beta chains from a single sample sequenced in a study of OX40 agonist ivuxolimab in advanced cancers. Method: immunoSEQ multiplex PCR; TCRdb's copy keeps in-frame clones and lacks some. The table shows fewer than 55,000 clones, with roughly 89% occurring only once. Sample: CD4+ or CD8+ T cells sorted from blood, taken in a trial of the OX40 agonist ivuxolimab. All receptors derive from an adult with an advanced solid tumor such as melanoma, head and neck, liver or kidney cancer.

The V call is TRBV4-1, the J call TRBJ1-2; TRBD1 might be the D (6 bases). Germline loops: CDR1 MGHRA, CDR2 YSYEKL. With 0 bases removed from V and 1 base from J, the gap between germline ends came to 15 bases. The CDR3 is 17 residues long. For the CDR3, the DNA is TGCGCCAGCAGCCAAGATGTCACAGGAGGGGGTAACTATGGCTACACCTTC. Translating it yields CASSQDVTGGGNYGYTF.

This clone was observed a single time. The J gene is TRBJ1-1, the V gene TRBV7-8; D is ambiguous. The CDR3 runs 14 residues. Per the germline V gene, CDR1 is SGHVS and CDR2 is FQNEAQ. The ends were cut back, 5 bases at V and 4 bases at J, with 14 bases in the middle. The CDR3 sequence: CASSPLPRGTEAFF. The CDR3 region has the DNA TGTGCCAGCAGCCCACTCCCGCGGGGCACTGAAGCTTTCTTT.

The chain has TRBV28 and TRBJ1-1; 11 bases line up with TRBD1. V shed 5 bases, J shed 6 bases, and the junction held 8 bases outside the gene matches. Germline V gene data show CDR1 as MDHEN and CDR2 as SYDVKM. There are 15 residues in the CDR3. Written as DNA, the CDR3 is TGTGCCAGCAGTCTAACCGGGACAGGGGGGCCTGAAGCTTTCTTT. Residues: CASSLTGTGGPEAFF.

In its sample, this clone was seen once. V usage is TRBV4-3 and J usage is TRBJ1-3; no clear D gene. The CDR3 runs 15 residues. The V end lost 0 bases, the J end lost 1 base, and 7 bases lay between the germline ends. From germline, CDR1 is LGHNA and CDR2 YSLEER. The CDR3 DNA is TGCGCCAGCAGCCAAGATCGAGATTCTGGAAACACCATATATTTT. Its protein is CASSQDRDSGNTIYF.

This chain joins TRBV11-3 and TRBJ2-7; TRBD2 matches at 8 bases. The CDR3 covers 16 residues. The V segment lost 5 bases and the J segment 1 base; nucleotides outside the gene matches: 10. Germline CDR1 and CDR2: SGHNT and YENEEA. The CDR3 region has the DNA TGTGCCAGCAGCCCCGCAGAGCGGGGGTTTTCCTACGAGCAGTACTTC. This encodes CASSPAERGFSYEQYF.

The gene calls are TRBV27 and TRBJ2-7, with 10 bases that match TRBD2. Germline-derived CDR1 and CDR2 are MNHEY and SMNVEV (reference sequence). This CDR3 is built from 15 residues. V was pared by 1 base and J by 7 bases, with 7 bases of the junction left unmatched. The chain's CDR3 is CASSLWTSGLREQYF. CDR3 nucleotides: TGTGCCAGCAGTTTATGGACTAGCGGTCTACGAGAGCAGTACTTC.

The chain is built from TRBV7-9 and TRBJ2-7; D uncertain. Trimming took 3 bases from V and 2 from J, leaving 11 bases between them. The CDR3 contains 14 residues. Germline CDR1 SEHNR, CDR2 FQNEAQ (reference sequence). Written as DNA, the CDR3 is TGTGCCAGCAGCTTTGGGGAAAGGCCCTACGAGCAGTACTTC. It translates to CASSFGERPYEQYF.

This chain joins TRBV10-3 and TRBJ2-7; no clear D. Germline assignment: CDR1 ENHRY and CDR2 SYGVKD. This CDR3 has 16 residues. The V and J ends lost 0 bases and 5 bases respectively, with 17 bases between them. The DNA of the CDR3 is TGTGCCATCAGTGAGTCAGTCAGCTCCCTTTTACACGAGCAGTACTTC. It yields the protein CAISESVSSLLHEQYF.

The chain carries TRBV29-1 and TRBJ2-7, with TRBD1 matching 7 bases. Germline CDR1 reads SQVTM; CDR2 reads ANQGSEA. This CDR3 region has 13 residues. V lost 7 bases and J lost 0; bases outside the gene matches: 6. CDR3 sequence (DNA): TGCAGCGCCTCCAGGGGGACCTCCTACGAGCAGTACTTC. It translates to CSASRGTSYEQYF.

The chain is built from TRBV6-6 and TRBJ2-5, with D perhaps TRBD1 or TRBD2 (5 bases each). The V gene lost 5 bases and the J gene lost 4 bases, with 17 bases spanning the gap. The CDR3 is made up of 15 amino acids. CDR1 is MNHNY, CDR2 SVGAGI, per germline (reference sequence). The CDR3 region has the DNA TGTGCCAGCAGTCCGAGGGGCGGTTCAGGAGAGACCCAGTACTTC. Encoded protein: CASSPRGGSGETQYF.